This T cell receptor (beta chain) came from a study of T cell responses to AZD1222 COVID-19 vaccine (dated by TCRdb to the early 2020s). Describing the broader study: AZD1222 recipients whose second dose came at about 4 weeks and those whose second dose came at about 12 weeks were combined into one group, since spike-specific TCR depth and breadth did not differ between the two schedules. TCR sequencing was performed for some 250 trial participants, of whom 207 were given two doses of AZD1222 and around 25 were given two doses of MenACWY control vaccine. Trial participants were enrolled by age into 18-55, 56-69 and 70-plus year subgroups, with about 150, 27 and 61 TCR-sequenced participants respectively. Paper-wide results and their limitations: After two AZD1222 doses, spike-specific TCR breadth and depth were significantly higher than at day 0 and than in MenACWY recipients. The vaccine-associated CD4 TCRs covered the entire spike protein, and the dominant responses fell in regions 160-218 and 743-854. Because no day 14 peak-response samples were available, the repertoires could be characterized only after the peak T cell response. Most participants were white British and females outnumbered males, and the authors suggested that clonal diversity may have been underestimated. Only six or seven AZD1222 recipients were SARS-CoV-2 seropositive at baseline, limiting conclusions about previously exposed vaccinees. The 56-69-year group was small, and its depth increase did not reach significance, likely because of low power. Reportedly, close to half of the unique spike-specific TCRs recognized epitopes lying outside the regions that are mutated in the B.1.351 and B.1.1.7 variants.

On this clone: Its antigen remains undetermined. No base-level quality is on record; no much larger clone is a single base apart.

The CDR3 regions of human TCRbeta chains were subjected to immunosequencing. The authors' pipeline ran thus. TCRs in the repertoires were compared against a reference library of SARS-CoV-2-specific TCRs that had been generated with the MIRA antigen-specificity platform. Breadth was defined as the fraction of unique TCRs that were SARS-CoV-2-associated, and depth was defined as the fraction of total T cells that were SARS-CoV-2-associated. Using the MIRA data, each spike-specific TCR was assigned both to the spike region to which the TCR was reactive and to a CD4 or CD8 class. Log10-transformed breadth and depth values were compared by one-way ANOVA with Sidak's multiple comparisons tests. In its TCRdb copy, this immuneACCESS table keeps in-frame sequences only and misses some clones. Where compared with another copy, unresolved V genes explain less than half of these, and the others have no known cause. V, J and clone size are those of that table, while D and trimming were read from the DNA. The sample includes about 84,000 clones, with 80% to 90% observed a single time. The top ten hold roughly 32% of the sample.

According to the study, the label for this sample's time point signals: baseline before first vaccination. Vaccinee samples came from UK trials COV001 and COV002, including a single-blind randomized controlled phase 2/3 trial of AZD1222 (ChAdOx1 nCoV-19) in healthy adults. For TCRbeta chain sequencing, PBMC samples were collected from trial participants at day 0 and at day 28 after the second dose. From the cysteine up to the phenylalanine, the CDR3 has a length of 13 residues. Left in the record is the CDR3 DNA by itself, 39 bases read in frame from the first base. At the junction V is shortened by 7 bases and J by 13 bases; bases outside the gene matches: 13. CDR1 and CDR2, looked up from the germline V gene, are ENHRY and SYGVKD.

The specimen was peripheral blood, collected on day 0 of AZD1222 vaccination. The chain was built from TRBV10-3 and TRBJ2-1, with 7 middle bases fitting TRBD2. This clonotype originated in an adult in good health. CDR3 region: CAITPRLADNQFF. The nucleotide sequence reads TGTGCCATCACCCCCCGGCTAGCGGATAATCAGTTCTTC.